The T cell receptor beta chain under discussion was sequenced for a study of blood T cell repertoires in COVID-19. The overall study: Material from acute and convalescent COVID-19 was sourced from the United States, Italy and Spain. PBMCs, B-cell-depleted T cells, or T cells were the source of the cDNA or gDNA that made up the material.

This clone was recorded once. Per the original data handling: Nucleated cell number was recorded as an estimate derived from reference gene primer amplification. Method: immunoSEQ multiplex PCR; TCRdb's copy keeps in-frame clones and lacks some. V, J and clone size are taken as reported in that table, and D and trimming were inferred from the DNA itself. This table has more than 150,000 clones, under 90% appearing once. Unmatched junction bases numbered 0, after V lost 2 bases and J lost 4 bases. Looked up from germline, CDR1 is MNHEY and CDR2 is SVGEGT. This CDR3 has 14 amino acids. This TCR was sampled from a man in his 60s with acute or convalescent COVID-19. The sample was peripheral blood. This sequence joins TRBV6-2 or TRBV6-3 and TRBJ1-2; the match to TRBD1 covers 11 bases. CDR3 region: CASSYGTGGYGYTF. CDR3 nucleotides: TGTGCCAGCAGTTACGGGACAGGGGGCTATGGCTACACCTTC.